The rows below give T cell receptor beta chains drawn from one sample of a study of PD-1 blockade in classical Hodgkin lymphoma. Measured with immunoSEQ multiplex PCR; TCRdb has only the in-frame clones, and not every one. The sample carries tens of thousands of clones, roughly 89% recorded once. This specimen was peripheral blood mononuclear cells (PBMCs), taken before the fourth cycle of nivolumab. Receptor source: a human donor with classical Hodgkin lymphoma. Both conserved end residues are part of each CDR3. A D gene is named only where the DNA matches it firmly. Some rows have no size entry. The others give once, few or many, or a class for an expanded clone.

abundance: NA
j_gene: TRBJ1-2
v_gene: TRBV28
d_gene: NA
CDR3nt: TGTGCCAGCAGTTCACAGCGGGGGCCCCTCTATGGCTACACCTTC
CDR3aa: CASSSQRGPLYGYTF

abundance: NA
j_gene: TRBJ1-4
v_gene: TRBV7-2
d_gene: NA
CDR3nt: TGTGCCAGCAGCCCCGATTTGGCGAATGAAAAACTGTTTTTT
CDR3aa: CASSPDLANEKLFF

abundance: NA
j_gene: TRBJ2-7
v_gene: TRBV2
d_gene: NA
CDR3nt: TGTGCCAGCAACCTGGACAGACCCTACGAGCAGTACTTC
CDR3aa: CASNLDRPYEQYF

abundance: NA
j_gene: TRBJ2-5
v_gene: TRBV18
d_gene: TRBD1
CDR3nt: TGTGCCAGCTCACCGGACAGGGTACAGACCCAGTACTTC
CDR3aa: CASSPDRVQTQYF

abundance: NA
j_gene: TRBJ1-6
v_gene: TRBV6-6
d_gene: NA
CDR3nt: TGTGCCAGCAGTTCTCCAGTACCAAGAGATTCACCCCTCCACTTT
CDR3aa: CASSSPVPRDSPLHF

abundance: few
j_gene: TRBJ1-2
v_gene: TRBV10-1
d_gene: NA
CDR3nt: TGCGCCAGCTCTGAAGACCGGAACTATGGCTACACCTTC
CDR3aa: CASSEDRNYGYTF

abundance: once
j_gene: TRBJ1-6
v_gene: TRBV2
d_gene: NA
CDR3nt: TGTGCCAGCAACCCGGGCGAGGGGGTTAATTCACCCCTCCACTTT
CDR3aa: CASNPGEGVNSPLHF

abundance: NA
j_gene: TRBJ2-1
v_gene: TRBV27
d_gene: TRBD2
CDR3nt: TGTGCCAGTAGCCGGGAGGGTGAGCAGTTCTTC
CDR3aa: CASSREGEQFF

abundance: NA
j_gene: TRBJ2-1
v_gene: TRBV13
d_gene: TRBD2
CDR3nt: TGTGCCAGCAGCTTAGGTGTATGGGGGGGTGAGCAGTTCTTC
CDR3aa: CASSLGVWGGEQFF

abundance: few
j_gene: TRBJ1-2
v_gene: TRBV9
d_gene: NA
CDR3nt: TGTGCCAGCAGCGTAGAAGGCAGGAGCTACTATGGCTACACCTTC
CDR3aa: CASSVEGRSYYGYTF

abundance: NA
j_gene: TRBJ2-3
v_gene: TRBV11-2
d_gene: TRBD2
CDR3nt: TGTGCCAGCAGCTCAGCGGGGGGACTTACAGATACGCAGTATTTT
CDR3aa: CASSSAGGLTDTQYF

abundance: NA
j_gene: TRBJ2-6
v_gene: TRBV14
d_gene: NA
CDR3nt: TGTGCCAGCAGCCAGATCAGGGTCTCTGGGGCCAACGTCCTGACTTTC
CDR3aa: CASSQIRVSGANVLTF

abundance: once
j_gene: TRBJ2-3
v_gene: TRBV5-1
d_gene: TRBD2
CDR3nt: TGCGCCAGCAGGGGACTAGCGCCGCTAGTTGCTAGCACAGATACGCAGTATTTT
CDR3aa: CASRGLAPLVASTDTQYF

abundance: NA
j_gene: TRBJ1-2
v_gene: TRBV6-1
d_gene: TRBD1
CDR3nt: TGTGCCAGCAGTGATCCCAGGGGGCGCAAAATTGGCTACACCTTC
CDR3aa: CASSDPRGRKIGYTF

abundance: few
j_gene: TRBJ1-4
v_gene: TRBV14
d_gene: TRBD1
CDR3nt: TGTGCCAGCAGGACCGGGACAGGGAGTGAAAAACTGTTTTTT
CDR3aa: CASRTGTGSEKLFF

abundance: NA
j_gene: TRBJ1-6
v_gene: TRBV2
d_gene: NA
CDR3nt: TGTGCCAGCAACTGGGGCGGCTCCTATAATTCACCCCTCCACTTT
CDR3aa: CASNWGGSYNSPLHF

abundance: NA
j_gene: TRBJ2-3
v_gene: TRBV30
d_gene: NA
CDR3nt: TGTGCCTGGAGCTTAGTGGGGGTGACCACAGATACGCAGTATTTT
CDR3aa: CAWSLVGVTTDTQYF

abundance: once
j_gene: TRBJ2-4
v_gene: TRBV4-1
d_gene: NA
CDR3nt: TGCGCCAGCAGCCAAGAAAGGGATGTAGCCAAAAACATTCAGTACTTC
CDR3aa: CASSQERDVAKNIQYF

abundance: few
j_gene: TRBJ1-1
v_gene: TRBV6-5
d_gene: NA
CDR3nt: TGTGCCAGCAGTTACGGACAGGAAGCTTTCTTT
CDR3aa: CASSYGQEAFF

abundance: once
j_gene: TRBJ2-2
v_gene: TRBV18
d_gene: NA
CDR3nt: TGTGCCAGCTCAAGTTTCGGCGGGGAGCTGTTTTTT
CDR3aa: CASSSFGGELFF

abundance: NA
j_gene: TRBJ2-7
v_gene: TRBV19
d_gene: NA
CDR3nt: TGTGCCAGTAGTTTTCTCCCAGGGGCTAAAGAGCAGTACTTC
CDR3aa: CASSFLPGAKEQYF

abundance: NA
j_gene: TRBJ2-1
v_gene: TRBV19
d_gene: TRBD2
CDR3nt: TGTGCCAGTAGTCCCCTCGGGACTAGCAGCAATGAGCAGTTCTTC
CDR3aa: CASSPLGTSSNEQFF

abundance: NA
j_gene: TRBJ1-2
v_gene: TRBV11-2
d_gene: NA
CDR3nt: TGTGCCAGCAGCCTAGGTCCCCCTTATGGCTACACCTTC
CDR3aa: CASSLGPPYGYTF

abundance: NA
j_gene: TRBJ2-5
v_gene: TRBV30
d_gene: TRBD2
CDR3nt: TGTGCCTGGAGTTTTGGACTAGCGGGCCGCTTTCAAGAGACCCAGTACTTC
CDR3aa: CAWSFGLAGRFQETQYF

abundance: NA
j_gene: TRBJ2-7
v_gene: TRBV4-1
d_gene: TRBD2
CDR3nt: TGCGCCAGCAGCCAAGCCCGGGGGGGTTTCTACGAGCAGTACTTC
CDR3aa: CASSQARGGFYEQYF

abundance: few
j_gene: TRBJ1-1
v_gene: TRBV25-1
d_gene: NA
CDR3nt: TGTGCCAGCAGTGAATACGGGGGGGCGAACACTGAAGCTTTCTTT
CDR3aa: CASSEYGGANTEAFF

abundance: NA
j_gene: TRBJ1-4
v_gene: TRBV18
d_gene: NA
CDR3nt: TGTGCCAGCTCACCTTTTCAGGAGCCAACTAATGAAAAACTGTTTTTT
CDR3aa: CASSPFQEPTNEKLFF

abundance: medium-sized
j_gene: TRBJ1-4
v_gene: TRBV6-4
d_gene: TRBD1
CDR3nt: TGTGCCAGCAGGGACCCGGGACAGGGGGTTGAAAAACTGTTTTTT
CDR3aa: CASRDPGQGVEKLFF

abundance: NA
j_gene: TRBJ1-2
v_gene: TRBV30
d_gene: NA
CDR3nt: TGTGCCTGGAGTACTAGCGATCTAGCGGGTGTCGGCTACACCTTC
CDR3aa: CAWSTSDLAGVGYTF

abundance: NA
j_gene: TRBJ1-2
v_gene: TRBV5-4
d_gene: NA
CDR3nt: TGTGCCAGCGGACCTACCGGGGCGGTCTTGTATGGCTACACCTTC
CDR3aa: CASGPTGAVLYGYTF

abundance: NA
j_gene: TRBJ2-4
v_gene: TRBV4-1
d_gene: NA
CDR3nt: TGCGCCAGCAGCCAGAGAGGAAACATTCAGTACTTC
CDR3aa: CASSQRGNIQYF

abundance: NA
j_gene: TRBJ2-1
v_gene: TRBV11-2
d_gene: NA
CDR3nt: TGTGCCAGCAGGGTCTGGGACCAGCCTTACAATGAGCAGTTCTTC
CDR3aa: CASRVWDQPYNEQFF

abundance: NA
j_gene: TRBJ1-1
v_gene: TRBV27
d_gene: NA
CDR3nt: TGTGCCAGCAGAAGGACTGGTCGGGAAGCTTTCTTT
CDR3aa: CASRRTGREAFF

abundance: NA
j_gene: TRBJ2-1
v_gene: TRBV5-1
d_gene: NA
CDR3nt: TGCGCCAGCACCTCCGGGACAAGGAGCTCCTACAATGAGCAGTTCTTC
CDR3aa: CASTSGTRSSYNEQFF

abundance: NA
j_gene: TRBJ2-4
v_gene: TRBV28
d_gene: NA
CDR3nt: TGTGCCAGCAGTTTACATGAGGGGGGCAAAAACATTCAGTACTTC
CDR3aa: CASSLHEGGKNIQYF

abundance: NA
j_gene: TRBJ2-4
v_gene: TRBV6-4
d_gene: NA
CDR3nt: TGTGCCAGCAGTGACGGGTCAGGGGCCCCAGCCAAAAACATTCAGTACTTC
CDR3aa: CASSDGSGAPAKNIQYF

abundance: few
j_gene: TRBJ1-1
v_gene: TRBV30
d_gene: TRBD1
CDR3nt: TGTGCCTGGACCACGCAGGGGGTCGGCACTGAAGCTTTCTTT
CDR3aa: CAWTTQGVGTEAFF

abundance: NA
j_gene: TRBJ2-1
v_gene: TRBV19
d_gene: NA
CDR3nt: TGTGCCAGTAGTATCGGGCAGTGGAATGAGCAGTTCTTC
CDR3aa: CASSIGQWNEQFF

abundance: NA
j_gene: TRBJ1-5
v_gene: TRBV5-4
d_gene: TRBD1
CDR3nt: TGTGCCAGCAGTACCAGGGGGCAAGGTCAGCCCCAGCATTTT
CDR3aa: CASSTRGQGQPQHF

abundance: NA
j_gene: TRBJ2-2
v_gene: TRBV5-5
d_gene: NA
CDR3nt: TGTGCCAGCAGCCTAGGACTTCCACCGTCCGTGGAGCTGTTTTTT
CDR3aa: CASSLGLPPSVELFF

abundance: once
j_gene: TRBJ2-1
v_gene: TRBV5-1
d_gene: NA
CDR3nt: TGCGCCAGCAGCTTACTAGACCGAACCCCAGATGAGCAGTTCTTC
CDR3aa: CASSLLDRTPDEQFF

abundance: NA
j_gene: TRBJ1-4
v_gene: TRBV5-1
d_gene: NA
CDR3nt: TGCGCCAGCAGCTTAAGAGGACCCGGTCCAGAAAAACTGTTTTTT
CDR3aa: CASSLRGPGPEKLFF

abundance: NA
j_gene: TRBJ2-1
v_gene: TRBV6-5
d_gene: NA
CDR3nt: TGTGCCAGCAGCCAAGGGGGAAATGAGCAGTTCTTC
CDR3aa: CASSQGGNEQFF

abundance: NA
j_gene: TRBJ1-1
v_gene: TRBV7-3
d_gene: NA
CDR3nt: TGTGCCAGCAGCCCGGGGGAGTACACTGAAGCTTTCTTT
CDR3aa: CASSPGEYTEAFF

abundance: NA
j_gene: TRBJ2-7
v_gene: TRBV6-5
d_gene: TRBD1
CDR3nt: TGTGCCAGCAGACCGGGACAGGGGAGTTGGGAGCAGTACTTC
CDR3aa: CASRPGQGSWEQYF

abundance: NA
j_gene: TRBJ1-1
v_gene: TRBV7-6
d_gene: NA
CDR3nt: TGTGCCAGCAGCCAGGACCCACTCGAAGCTTTCTTT
CDR3aa: CASSQDPLEAFF

abundance: NA
j_gene: TRBJ1-1
v_gene: TRBV11-2
d_gene: NA
CDR3nt: TGTGCCAGCAGCTTCACATTCCAGGGGTACACTGAAGCTTTCTTT
CDR3aa: CASSFTFQGYTEAFF

abundance: once
j_gene: TRBJ2-5
v_gene: TRBV19
d_gene: NA
CDR3nt: TGTGCCAGTAGTATCTCGGGGGTGGAGGAGACCCAGTACTTC
CDR3aa: CASSISGVEETQYF

abundance: NA
j_gene: TRBJ1-2
v_gene: TRBV4-1
d_gene: NA
CDR3nt: TGCGCCAGCAGCCAAGAACCCAGGGAGAACTATGGCTACACCTTC
CDR3aa: CASSQEPRENYGYTF

abundance: NA
j_gene: TRBJ2-1
v_gene: TRBV27
d_gene: TRBD1
CDR3nt: TGTGCCAGCAGTTCCCCCCGACAGGGACCGCACAATGAGCAGTTCTTC
CDR3aa: CASSSPRQGPHNEQFF

abundance: NA
j_gene: TRBJ2-3
v_gene: TRBV6-4
d_gene: NA
CDR3nt: TGTGCCAGCAGTGAGACTATCCACCAAACCCAGCCTAGCACAGATACGCAGTATTTT
CDR3aa: CASSETIHQTQPSTDTQYF

abundance: NA
j_gene: TRBJ1-2
v_gene: TRBV7-6
d_gene: NA
CDR3nt: TGTGCCAGCAGCGAAGGACAGCCTTTACCTAACTATGGCTACACCTTC
CDR3aa: CASSEGQPLPNYGYTF

abundance: NA
j_gene: TRBJ2-7
v_gene: TRBV7-2
d_gene: NA
CDR3nt: TGTGCCAGCAGCTTAGATGGTTTTCGGAAGTACTTC
CDR3aa: CASSLDGFRKYF

abundance: NA
j_gene: TRBJ2-7
v_gene: TRBV7-2
d_gene: TRBD1
CDR3nt: TGTGCCAGCAGCTTAGCAGGGGGCAGGGTCTTTTACGAGCAGTACTTC
CDR3aa: CASSLAGGRVFYEQYF

abundance: NA
j_gene: TRBJ2-3
v_gene: TRBV30
d_gene: NA
CDR3nt: TGTGCCCGACAAACAGGGATGGCCACAGATACGCAGTATTTT
CDR3aa: CARQTGMATDTQYF